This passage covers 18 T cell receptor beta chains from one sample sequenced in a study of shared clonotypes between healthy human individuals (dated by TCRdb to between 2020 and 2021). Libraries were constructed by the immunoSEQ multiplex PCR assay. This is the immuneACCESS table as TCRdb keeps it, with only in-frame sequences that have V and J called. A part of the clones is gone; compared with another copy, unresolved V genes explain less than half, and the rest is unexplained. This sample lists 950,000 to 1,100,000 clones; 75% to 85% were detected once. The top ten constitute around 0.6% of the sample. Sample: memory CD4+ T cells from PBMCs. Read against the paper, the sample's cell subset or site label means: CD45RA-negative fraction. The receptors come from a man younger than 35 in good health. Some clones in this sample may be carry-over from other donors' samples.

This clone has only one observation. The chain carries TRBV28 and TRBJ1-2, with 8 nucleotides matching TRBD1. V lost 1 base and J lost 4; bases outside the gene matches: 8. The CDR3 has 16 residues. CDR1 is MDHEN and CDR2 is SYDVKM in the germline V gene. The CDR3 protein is CASSLSRGRGPYGYTF. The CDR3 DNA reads TGTGCCAGCAGTTTATCGCGCGGCAGGGGGCCCTATGGCTACACCTTC.

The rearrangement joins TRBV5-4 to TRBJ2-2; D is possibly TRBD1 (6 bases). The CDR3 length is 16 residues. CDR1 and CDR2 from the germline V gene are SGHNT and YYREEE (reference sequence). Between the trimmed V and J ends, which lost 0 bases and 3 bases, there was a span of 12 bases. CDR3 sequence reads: CASSLDRDTYTGELFF. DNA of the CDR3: TGTGCCAGCAGCTTGGATCGGGACACCTACACCGGGGAGCTGTTTTTT.

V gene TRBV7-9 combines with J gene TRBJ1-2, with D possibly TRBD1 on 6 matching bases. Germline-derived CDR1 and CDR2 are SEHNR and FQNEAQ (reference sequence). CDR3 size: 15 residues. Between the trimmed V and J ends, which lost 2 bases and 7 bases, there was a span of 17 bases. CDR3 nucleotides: TGTGCCAGCAGCTTACCACGGACAGCCCTGGGTGGCTACACCTTC. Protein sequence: CASSLPRTALGGYTF.

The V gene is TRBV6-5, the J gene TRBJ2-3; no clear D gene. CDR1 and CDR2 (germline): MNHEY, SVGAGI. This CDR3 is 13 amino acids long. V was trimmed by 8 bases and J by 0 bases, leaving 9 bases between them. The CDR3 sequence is CASRPSSTDTQYF. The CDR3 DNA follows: TGTGCCAGCCGACCTTCTAGCACAGATACGCAGTATTTT.

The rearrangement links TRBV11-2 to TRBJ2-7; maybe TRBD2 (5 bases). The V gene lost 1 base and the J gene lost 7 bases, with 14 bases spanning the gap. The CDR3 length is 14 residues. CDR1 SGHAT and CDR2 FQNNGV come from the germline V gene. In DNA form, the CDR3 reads TGTGCCAGCAGCTTAGTAGGCAGCCCGGGGGAGCAGTACTTC. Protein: CASSLVGSPGEQYF.

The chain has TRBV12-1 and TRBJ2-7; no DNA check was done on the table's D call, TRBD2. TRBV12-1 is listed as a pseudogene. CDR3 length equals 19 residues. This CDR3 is CASSWPGLVSKKSSYEQYF. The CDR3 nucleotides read TGTGCCAGCAGCTGGCCGGGACTAGTATCGAAGAAGTCCTCCTACGAGCAGTACTTC.

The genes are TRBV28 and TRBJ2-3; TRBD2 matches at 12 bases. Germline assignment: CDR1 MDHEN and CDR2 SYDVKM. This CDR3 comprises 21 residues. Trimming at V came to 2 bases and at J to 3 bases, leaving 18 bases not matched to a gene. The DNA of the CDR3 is TGTGCCAGCAGTTTAATTTTTGGGGCGGCCCTAGCGGGAGGGAGGACAGATACGCAGTATTTT. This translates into CASSLIFGAALAGGRTDTQYF. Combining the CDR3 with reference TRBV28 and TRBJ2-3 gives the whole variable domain DVKVTQSSRYLVKRTGEKVFLECVQDMDHENMFWYRQDPGLGLRLIYFSYDVKMKEKGDIPEGYSVSREKKERFSLILESASTNQTSMYLCASSLIFGAALAGGRTDTQYFGPGTRLTVL.

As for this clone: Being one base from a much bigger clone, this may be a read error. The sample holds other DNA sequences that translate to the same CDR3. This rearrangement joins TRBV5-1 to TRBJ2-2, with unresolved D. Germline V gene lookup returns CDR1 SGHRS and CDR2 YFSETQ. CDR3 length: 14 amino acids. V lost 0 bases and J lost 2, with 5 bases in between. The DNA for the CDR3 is TGCGCCAGCAGCTTGGGGGGTAACACCGGGGAGCTGTTTTTT. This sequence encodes CASSLGGNTGELFF.

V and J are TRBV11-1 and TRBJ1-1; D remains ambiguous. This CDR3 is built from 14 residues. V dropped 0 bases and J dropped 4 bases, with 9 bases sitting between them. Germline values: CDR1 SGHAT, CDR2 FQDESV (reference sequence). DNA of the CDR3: TGTGCCAGCAGCTTAGCGTGGGCAGCCACTGAAGCTTTCTTT. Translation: CASSLAWAATEAFF.

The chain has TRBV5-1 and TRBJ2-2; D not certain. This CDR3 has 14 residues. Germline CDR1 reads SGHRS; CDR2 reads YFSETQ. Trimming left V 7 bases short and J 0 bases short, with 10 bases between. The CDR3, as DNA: TGCGCCAGCTCCTCGGCCGCGAACACCGGGGAGCTGTTTTTT. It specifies CASSSAANTGELFF.

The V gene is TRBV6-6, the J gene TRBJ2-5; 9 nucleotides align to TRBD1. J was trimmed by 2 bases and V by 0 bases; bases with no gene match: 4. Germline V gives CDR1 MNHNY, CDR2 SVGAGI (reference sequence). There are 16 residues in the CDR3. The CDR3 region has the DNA TGTGCCAGCAGTTACTCGTTGGGGACAGGGCAAGAGACCCAGTACTTC. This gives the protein CASSYSLGTGQETQYF.

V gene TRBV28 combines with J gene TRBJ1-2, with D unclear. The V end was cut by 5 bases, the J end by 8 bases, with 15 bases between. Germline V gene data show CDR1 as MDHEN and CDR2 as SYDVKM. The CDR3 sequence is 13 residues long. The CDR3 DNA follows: TGTGCCAGCAGTACCCCAGTGACTTGGGGCTACACCTTC. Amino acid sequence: CASSTPVTWGYTF.

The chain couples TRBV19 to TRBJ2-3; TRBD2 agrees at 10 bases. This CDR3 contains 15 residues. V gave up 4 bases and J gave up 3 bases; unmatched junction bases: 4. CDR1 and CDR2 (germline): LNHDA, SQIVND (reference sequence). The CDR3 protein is CASSRVAGGTDTQYF. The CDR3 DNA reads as TGTGCCAGTAGTAGGGTAGCGGGAGGAACAGATACGCAGTATTTT.

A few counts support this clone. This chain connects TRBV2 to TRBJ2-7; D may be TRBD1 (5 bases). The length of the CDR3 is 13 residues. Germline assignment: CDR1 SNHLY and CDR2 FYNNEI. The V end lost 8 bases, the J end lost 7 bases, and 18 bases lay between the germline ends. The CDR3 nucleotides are TGTGCCAGCGACGTGACGAGGTCAGGGGAGCAGTACTTC. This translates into CASDVTRSGEQYF.

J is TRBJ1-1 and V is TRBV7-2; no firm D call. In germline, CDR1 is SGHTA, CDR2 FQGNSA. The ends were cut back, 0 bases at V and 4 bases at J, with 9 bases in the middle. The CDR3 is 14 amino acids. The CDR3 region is CASSLASMGTEAFF. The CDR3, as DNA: TGTGCCAGCAGCTTAGCTTCCATGGGCACTGAAGCTTTCTTT.

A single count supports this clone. The CDR3 protein is CASRGQMNTEAFF. Written as DNA, the CDR3 is TGTGCCAGCAGGGGACAGATGAACACTGAAGCTTTCTTT. The V and J genes are TRBV5-4 and TRBJ1-1, with 7 bases fitting TRBD1. Germline values: CDR1 SGHNT, CDR2 YYREEE (reference sequence). The CDR3 has 13 amino acids. Trimming removed 5 bases from V and 0 bases from J; junction bases left unmatched: 1. Complete variable domain (other parts from reference TRBV5-4 and TRBJ1-1): ETGVTQSPTHLIKTRGQQVTLRCSSQSGHNTVSWYQQALGQGPQFIFQYYREEENGRGNFPPRFSGLQFPNYSSELNVNALELDDSALYLCASRGQMNTEAFFGQGTRLTVV.

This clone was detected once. This CDR3 reads CASSPLQGARDEQFF. In DNA, the CDR3 is TGCGCCAGCAGCCCGCTACAGGGGGCCAGGGATGAGCAGTTCTTC. The V call is TRBV5-1, the J call TRBJ2-1, with 9 bases fitting TRBD1. The V gene's germline CDR1 is SGHRS and CDR2 YFSETQ. V lost 4 bases, J lost 8 bases, and 10 bases stayed unmatched. The CDR3 is 15 amino acids. The whole variable domain, filled in from reference TRBV5-1 and TRBJ2-1, reads KAGVTQTPRYLIKTRGQQVTLSCSPISGHRSVSWYQQTPGQGLQFLFEYFSETQRNKGNFPGRFSGRQFSNSRSEMNVSTLELGDSALYLCASSPLQGARDEQFFGPGTRLTVL.

CDR3 residues: CAWRASGSTEAFF. The CDR3 DNA reads as TGTGCCTGGAGGGCCAGCGGGTCCACTGAAGCTTTCTTT. The rearrangement joins TRBV30 to TRBJ1-1; D gene uncertain. Deletions cut 3 bases from V and 4 bases from J, with 12 bases between. The CDR3 sequence is 13 residues long. Germline assignment: CDR1 GTSNPN and CDR2 SVGIG (reference sequence).